Sequencing of this T cell receptor beta chain was carried out in a study of cytomegalovirus exposure and HLA in healthy donors (TCRdb year 2017). In the study overall: An earlier analysis of approximately 640 of the donors reported more than 250 Gb of sequence data and 117 million unique TCR beta sequences from 150 million to 200 million T cells. The number of donors typed differed by locus, with roughly 620-630 for A, B, C, DRB1 and DQB1, roughly 550 for DQA1, some 570 for DPA1, and around 450 for DPB1. In an earlier analysis of 587 of the donors, high-throughput TCR beta sequencing was used to judge whether each TCR beta V gene segment behaved as functional or pseudogenic. A later genetic analysis took genome-wide SNP genotypes for about 55% of the 666 donors and used that subset as a discovery cohort. Every repertoire in the discovery cohort had been generated on one and the same sequencing platform. To study patterns of TCR occurrence, a later analysis re-analyzed previously published TCR beta repertoires from hundreds of donors and added high-resolution HLA genotyping. The study was designed to test whether signatures of past pathogen exposure could be identified by cataloging public T cell receptors. Among the roughly 390 genotyped donors, around 81% belonged to the genetic ancestry cluster associated with self-reported Caucasian donors. HLA typing included class I and class II loci at four-digit resolution. Along with the approximately 700-subject first cohort, a separate validation cohort of 120 different subjects was used. Among around 400 genotyped donors of the cohort, an average of about 240,000 unique TCR beta nucleotide sequences were sequenced per donor, around 20% of them non-productive. The study profiled the T cell repertoires of 500 to 800 subjects by immunosequencing and related them to cytomegalovirus serostatus. Four to six DR-DQ haplotypes were handled as single units for association and clustering, since linkage in the cohort was strong. The later analysis used no new phenotypic data to find candidate immune exposures, relying instead on TCR beta sequences and their occurrence across donors. To predict cytomegalovirus infection status, the study combined high-throughput TCR immunosequencing, statistical association of individual TCRs with disease status, and machine learning. Donor age, sex, ethnicity and CMV serostatus were compiled together with the repertoire data. Around 320 gigabases of sequencing data and approximately 85 million unique TCR sequences were included in an early release covering about 700 HLA-typed donors. The paper as a whole reports these results and caveats: In the study, roughly 160 TCR beta chains were listed as associated with cytomegalovirus. An earlier analysis of roughly 570 of the donors showed that most TCR beta V segments appeared in productive rearrangements either about 87% or about 30% of the time, which broadly matched IMGT annotations. CMV serostatus was the only immune exposure information available for the cohort. Presence/absence analyses assumed roughly uniform sequencing depth across donors, an assumption that may not hold. At a false discovery rate of 0.05, a later analysis linked around 15,000 TCR beta sequences to specific HLA alleles. In a later analysis, most CMV-associated TCR beta chains were found to appear HLA-restricted, with HLA associations seemingly driven largely by CMV exposure. A further reported finding was that TCR beta sequences accurately predicted the HLA-A and HLA-B alleles for most subjects in the first cohort. Some IMGT-functional V segments, including TRBV6-2 and TRBV6-3, could not be distinguished by the 87-base-pair reads and were therefore excluded. In both the original and validation cohorts, the classifier was reported to diagnose cytomegalovirus status with high specificity and sensitivity. Across donors, most TCR sequences were observed very rarely, whereas some public TCRs were present in many individuals. Several of the top co-occurrence clusters appeared to be linked to parvovirus B19, influenza, CMV and Epstein-Barr virus, according to a later analysis. Correlated functional status among segregating V segments might reflect linkage disequilibrium, but an unknown experimental factor could not be ruled out. Assigning TCR associations to individual alleles was difficult when HLA alleles, especially DR and DQ, strongly co-occurred. According to the authors, the approach could potentially be generalized to other disease states and immunological phenotypes. A later genetic analysis reported fewer N-insertions in productive TCRs among donors in an Asian-associated ancestry cluster than the roughly 670-donor mean. Three of the identified cytomegalovirus-associated TCR beta chains were confirmed in vitro to be specific for cytomegalovirus antigens. A group of highly shared sequence variants was considered likely to be a technical artifact of the sequencing pipeline. The cohort was sequenced for TCR beta chains only, and without alpha or paired-chain data the features that could be detected were limited. A later analysis found that HLA-associated TCR beta chains were more clonally expanded and had lower generation probabilities than equally common non-associated chains. Because some donors lacked HLA typing at each locus, the association tests relied only on the typed subset. The earlier analysis of 450 to 700 of the donors excluded around 17 rarely observed V segments, including chromosome 9 orphons, because counts were too low. A later analysis found that TCR association rates varied across HLA loci, with DRB1 alleles showing the most associated TCRs and HLA-C alleles the fewest. An association between a missense DCLRE1C variant and V-gene and J-gene trimming of TCR beta chains was found in a later genetic analysis and replicated in an independent cohort.

The library was built by means of the immunoSEQ multiplex PCR assay. For the multiplex PCR, a mixture combining 60 forward primers for TCR Vbeta segments and 13 reverse primers for TCR Jbeta segments was used. A multiplex PCR assay on genomic DNA amplified the CDR3 region of rearranged TCR beta genes. The Illumina HiSeq System was used to sequence the amplified TCR beta libraries as 87-base-pair reads. The source study handled its data this way. A later analysis counted about 76 million unique TCR beta chains across the 666 repertoires, and 9 million to 14 million of these chains were shared by at least two donors. Raw reads were error-corrected and collapsed into unique sequences with a nearest-neighbor algorithm that merged closely related sequences to remove PCR and sequencing errors. Alignment of CDR3 sequences to IMGT reference sequences was used to assign V, D and J gene segments. For a sequence to be retained, a match of at least six nucleotides to both a V gene segment and a J gene segment was required. Rearrangements were called productive when the CDR3 lacked stop codons and stayed in frame with V and J; all others were non-productive. CDR3 was defined by IMGT convention, running from the second conserved V-encoded cysteine to the conserved J-encoded phenylalanine. In an earlier analysis of just under 600 of the donors, sequences lacking an unambiguous match to a single V gene segment were excluded. In an earlier analysis of several hundred of the donors, a V segment was called functional when productive rearrangements were above 56.7%, and segregating when the standard deviation between donors exceeded 5%. A statistical classification framework was developed to diagnose cytomegalovirus status using the catalog of TCR beta chain sequences. V and J gene assignment, in a later analysis, came from comparing TCR nucleotide sequences with IMGT/GENE-DB human TR gene sequences. Using the TCRdist pipeline, a later analysis assigned CDR3 sequences along with most-parsimonious VDJ recombination scenarios. In a later analysis, each TCR beta chain was defined by its CDR3 amino acid sequence together with its V-gene family, and reads without a unique V-gene family were excluded. To address suspected cross-contamination and a sequencing artifact, a later analysis removed several hundred highly shared, low-generation-probability nucleotide sequences. For each public chain, a later analysis derived a clonal expansion index from normalized ranks of inferred template counts within each repertoire. A later analysis computed generation probabilities with a VDJ recombination model fitted to out-of-frame rearrangements, and checked the results against IGoR. Hypergeometric tests were used in a later analysis to score TCR-TCR, TCR-HLA and TCR-CMV co-occurrence, with a repertoire-size bias correction applied to the TCR pairs. In a later analysis, false discovery rates were estimated by permuting HLA or CMV assignments 20 times. In a later analysis, co-occurring TCRs were grouped with DBSCAN, and TCRdist sequence similarity was added when clustering was performed within HLA-allele-positive subsets. Repertoires with fewer than 30,000 or more than 120,000 public chains, plus five repertoires with anomalous nucleotide sharing, were excluded from co-occurrence clustering. What TCRdb holds here is the immuneACCESS table cut down to in-frame rearrangements. Part of the clones is not present; checked against another copy, under half of the missing clones reflect an unresolved V gene, and the others are unexplained. The DNA gave D and trimming, while V, J and clone size come from that table. The sample table contains some 160,000 clones; only one count was recorded for roughly 80% of them. In total, the top ten clones hold roughly 4% of the sample.

Measured from the cysteine to the phenylalanine, the CDR3 is 14 residues long. Just the 42-base CDR3 DNA is kept, in frame starting at base 1. Notes on this clone: No cognate antigen has been identified for it. No base-level quality is on record; no much larger clone is a single base apart.

The cohort comprised some 730 healthy bone marrow donors. Cohort members were all nominally healthy when sampled, although unrecorded immune exposures were likely present. The donor was CMV seropositive and belonged to the group of 250 to 350 seropositive cohort members. Every donor gave a peripheral blood sample, and the peripheral blood mononuclear cells from that sample were used for TCR beta sequencing. The Qiagen DNeasy Blood Extraction Kit was used to extract genomic DNA from the blood cell samples. Rearrangement joined TRBV21-1 to TRBJ1-2; no check of the table's D call, TRBD1, against the DNA was made. TRBV21-1 is described as a pseudogene. The TCR originated in a middle-aged woman in good health and CMV-seropositive. The sample consisted of PBMCs. The CDR3 reads CASSPQGGVGGYTF. The DNA reads TGTGCCAGCAGCCCCCAGGGGGGAGTGGGTGGCTACACCTTC.